A single sample gave rise to the 20 T cell receptor beta chains below, sequenced in a study of cytomegalovirus exposure and HLA in healthy donors. Primers for the PCR totalled 60 Vbeta and 13 Jbeta. Assay used: immunoSEQ multiplex PCR; TCRdb lists only in-frame clones, some missing. The listing contains 25,000 to 40,000 clones. The source material was PBMCs. All receptors come from a woman in her 40s in good health and CMV-seropositive.

The chain combines TRBV5-1 with TRBJ2-3; maybe TRBD1 (5 bases). Per the germline V gene, CDR1 is SGHRS and CDR2 is YFSETQ. This CDR3 has 16 amino acids. V was trimmed by 0 bases and J by 6 bases, leaving 17 bases between them. In DNA form, the CDR3 reads TGCGCCAGCAGCTTGGCCCCCAGCGCAGGGTCCGATACGCAGTATTTT. Translating it yields CASSLAPSAGSDTQYF.

J is TRBJ2-2 and V is TRBV5-4; 8 nucleotides match TRBD2. Germline V lookup: CDR1 SGHNT, CDR2 YYREEE (reference sequence). The CDR3 covers 17 residues. The J segment lost 4 bases and the V segment lost 0 bases, leaving 8 bases of the junction unmatched. The CDR3 loop is CASSLEPTSEITGELFF. In DNA form, the CDR3 reads TGTGCCAGCAGCTTGGAACCGACTAGCGAGATCACCGGGGAGCTGTTTTTT.

This sequence joins TRBV2 and TRBJ2-7; 8 positions agree with TRBD1. J lost 0 bases, V lost 7 bases, and 2 bases had no gene match. The CDR3 is 13 residues long. Germline CDR1 SNHLY, CDR2 FYNNEI. Here the CDR3 reads CASTGTGSYEQYF. For the CDR3, the DNA is TGTGCCAGCACGGGGACAGGCTCCTACGAGCAGTACTTC.

The V and J genes are TRBV6-5 and TRBJ1-2; no clear D. The germline V and J ends were trimmed by 6 bases and 4 bases, with 15 bases remaining between them. CDR1 is MNHEY, CDR2 SVGAGI, per germline. CDR3 length equals 14 residues. This CDR3 reads CASRPEVGLYGYTF. CDR3 DNA sequence: TGTGCCAGCAGGCCGGAGGTGGGCCTCTATGGCTACACCTTC.

V usage is TRBV4-1 and J usage is TRBJ2-7, with D perhaps TRBD1 (6 bases). Trimming removed 4 bases from V and 2 bases from J, with 15 bases in between. In germline, CDR1 is MGHRA, CDR2 YSYEKL. The CDR3 is 15 amino acids. The DNA of the CDR3 is TGCGCCAGCAGCCCAAGACAGGAGAGCGCCTACGAGCAGTACTTC. It encodes CASSPRQESAYEQYF.

The CDR3 loop is CASRFPGTDTQYF. CDR3 DNA: TGTGCCAGCAGATTTCCGGGCACAGATACGCAGTATTTT. This chain joins TRBV2 and TRBJ2-3; D not certain. Trimming left V 6 bases short and J 1 base short, with 8 bases between. The CDR3 covers 13 residues. Germline V gene data show CDR1 as SNHLY and CDR2 as FYNNEI.

The CDR3 loop reads CASSPPSGEQYF. CDR3 DNA sequence: TGTGCCAGCTCACCTCCTAGCGGCGAGCAGTACTTC. The genes are TRBV18 and TRBJ2-7, with 7 bases aligning to TRBD2. CDR1 and CDR2 (germline): KGHSH, LQKENI. This CDR3 is 12 amino acids long. Trimming at V came to 3 bases and at J to 6 bases, leaving 2 bases not matched to a gene.

The rearrangement joins TRBV28 to TRBJ2-3, with D possibly being TRBD1 (5 bases). The CDR3 has 12 residues. The ends were cut back, 8 bases at V and 5 bases at J, with 11 bases in the middle. The V gene's germline CDR1 is MDHEN and CDR2 SYDVKM. CDR3 sequence (DNA): TGTGCCAGCGGCACAGGTTTAGATACGCAGTATTTT. It is translated as CASGTGLDTQYF.

This chain uses TRBV9 with TRBJ1-2, with 8 bases aligning to TRBD1. The CDR3 consists of 16 residues. The V gene's germline CDR1 is SGDLS and CDR2 YYNGEE. The ends lost 0 bases at V and 6 bases at J; junction bases unmatched: 10. Here the CDR3 reads CASSVAVRGPLDGYTF. The CDR3 DNA sequence: TGTGCCAGCAGCGTAGCTGTCAGGGGGCCCTTGGATGGCTACACCTTC.

The chain links TRBV4-2 to TRBJ1-1; D is unclear. Trimming left V 1 base short and J 2 bases short, with 14 bases between. Germline V lookup: CDR1 LGHNA, CDR2 YNFKEQ. The CDR3 is 16 amino acids. CDR3 DNA: TGTGCCAGCAGCCAAGTGGGAGGCCCTCTTAACACTGAAGCTTTCTTT. This codes for CASSQVGGPLNTEAFF.

The V call is TRBV28, the J call TRBJ2-7; 9 bases agree with TRBD1. After removal of 7 bases from V and 3 bases from J, the junction contained 10 bases not matched to a gene. The germline gives CDR1 MDHEN, CDR2 SYDVKM. The CDR3 sequence is 15 residues long. DNA for the CDR3: TGTGCCAGCATTACAGGGGGCTTGGGGGTCTACGAGCAGTACTTC. Translated: CASITGGLGVYEQYF.

This chain uses TRBV10-3 with TRBJ2-3, with 13 nucleotides matching TRBD2. V shed 5 bases and J 3 bases; nucleotides not matched to a gene: 2. The germline gives CDR1 ENHRY, CDR2 SYGVKD. The CDR3 is 15 amino acids. In nucleotides, the CDR3 is TGTGCCATCAGTCCACTAGCGGGAGGGACAGATACGCAGTATTTT. Protein sequence: CAISPLAGGTDTQYF.

The chain is built from TRBV2 and TRBJ1-1; 8 nucleotides agree with TRBD1. This CDR3 spans 14 amino acids. J lost 0 bases, V lost 4 bases, and 1 base had no gene match. Germline V gene sequence: CDR1 SNHLY, CDR2 FYNNEI. The CDR3 region is CASSVTGVNTEAFF. DNA of the CDR3: TGTGCCAGCAGTGTGACAGGGGTGAACACTGAAGCTTTCTTT.

This chain connects TRBV28 to TRBJ2-1; TRBD2 matches at 8 bases. Trimming took 2 bases from V and 0 from J; bases not matched to a gene: 9. Germline values: CDR1 MDHEN, CDR2 SYDVKM. The CDR3 sequence is 18 residues long. CDR3 amino acids: CASSLPGGPSGSYNEQFF. CDR3 bases: TGTGCCAGCAGTTTACCGGGAGGGCCCTCGGGCTCCTACAATGAGCAGTTCTTC. The entire variable domain, with the rest obtained from reference TRBV28 and TRBJ2-1, is as follows: DVKVTQSSRYLVKRTGEKVFLECVQDMDHENMFWYRQDPGLGLRLIYFSYDVKMKEKGDIPEGYSVSREKKERFSLILESASTNQTSMYLCASSLPGGPSGSYNEQFFGPGTRLTVL.

The chain uses TRBV10-3 and TRBJ2-1, with a weak D call TRBD1 (5 bases). Germline V gene lookup returns CDR1 ENHRY and CDR2 SYGVKD. The germline V and J ends were trimmed by 2 bases and 7 bases, with 9 bases remaining between them. This CDR3 spans 13 amino acids. This chain's CDR3 is CAISESQGNEQFF. The CDR3 DNA is TGTGCCATCAGTGAGAGCCAGGGAAATGAGCAGTTCTTC.

The chain joins TRBV6-1 to TRBJ2-7, with a tentative D call TRBD1 (5 bases). This CDR3 spans 14 amino acids. Germline V gives CDR1 MNHNS, CDR2 SASEGT. V was shortened by 4 bases and J by 1 base, with 11 bases between the two germline ends. CDR3 bases: TGTGCCAGCAGTGTTCTGACAGTTTCCTACGAGCAGTACTTC. It is translated as CASSVLTVSYEQYF.

CDR3 amino acids: CASSSGRAARETQYF. The CDR3 nucleotides read TGTGCCAGCAGTAGCGGGAGGGCCGCTAGAGAGACCCAGTACTTC. The gene calls are TRBV6-5 and TRBJ2-5; 10 bases are a match to TRBD2. The V gene's germline CDR1 is MNHEY and CDR2 SVGAGI. The CDR3 totals 15 residues. Germline trimming cut 5 bases from V and 4 bases from J; bases unmatched to any gene: 7.

CDR3: CASSIGRGSYSYEQYF. The CDR3 region has the DNA TGTGCCAGTAGTATAGGCCGCGGCAGCTACTCCTACGAGCAGTACTTC. This sequence joins TRBV19 and TRBJ2-7; D gene uncertain. Germline CDR1 and CDR2: LNHDA and SQIVND (reference sequence). The CDR3 spans 16 residues. V was shortened by 1 base and J by 0 bases, with 13 bases between the two germline ends.

This chain joins TRBV30 and TRBJ2-7, with no clear D. Germline assignment: CDR1 GTSNPN and CDR2 SVGIG (reference sequence). Trimming shortened V by 5 bases and J by 0 bases, and 8 bases separated the two germline ends. The CDR3 extends over 12 amino acids. The chain's CDR3 is CAWGDTSYEQYF. The CDR3 DNA is TGTGCCTGGGGTGACACCTCCTACGAGCAGTACTTC.

V usage is TRBV7-8 and J usage is TRBJ1-2, with D maybe TRBD1 (6 bases). Germline V gives CDR1 SGHVS, CDR2 FQNEAQ. Deletions cut 6 bases from V and 2 bases from J, with 13 bases between. There are 14 residues in the CDR3. CDR3 region: CASSLTGQNYGYTF. DNA for the CDR3: TGTGCCAGCAGTCTTACCGGACAGAACTATGGCTACACCTTC.